This TCR beta chain was sequenced for a study of cytomegalovirus exposure and HLA in healthy donors. The study ran its PCR with 60 Vbeta and 13 Jbeta primers. The data were produced by immunoSEQ multiplex PCR, yet TCRdb's version contains in-frame clones alone and is incomplete. The sample shows under 200,000 clones, 75% to 80% of them seen only once. CDR3 length: 12 amino acids. V lost 6 bases, J lost 7 bases, and 4 bases stayed unmatched. Germline V gene data show CDR1 as SEHNR and CDR2 as FQNEAQ (reference sequence). The source of this sequence is a man aged 50 to 60 in good health and CMV-seropositive. The chain combines TRBV7-9 with TRBJ1-1; 8 nucleotides line up with TRBD1. Material: PBMCs. CDR3 loop: CASRSRGLEAFF. The CDR3 coding sequence is TGTGCCAGCAGATCCAGGGGGCTTGAAGCTTTCTTT.